This TCR beta chain was recovered during a study of lymphopenia after photon versus proton radiotherapy. Study-level results: After the lymphocyte nadir, photon-treated repertoires showed oligoclonal expansion, especially of CD8+ Temra cells. Larger post-nadir TCR diversity loss correlated inversely with survival in deceased patients.

Libraries were prepared by immunoSEQ multiplex PCR; TCRdb keeps only in-frame clonotypes and omits some of them. The sample lists more than 60,000 clones; around 87% were seen once. Trimming left V 3 bases short and J 7 bases short, with 13 bases between. This CDR3 region has 13 residues. Per the germline V gene, CDR1 is SGDLS and CDR2 is YYNGEE. Of note for this clone: The antigen is undetermined.

This clonotype was sampled from a man aged 40-50 years with gastric cancer. The chain couples TRBV9 to TRBJ1-2; D remains unclear. The sequencing here drew on peripheral blood, taken from a patient treated with photon-based radiotherapy. In nucleotides, the CDR3 is TGTGCCAGCAGCGCCCTTCCCTTCGGTGGCTACACCTTC. Translated, it gives CASSALPFGGYTF.